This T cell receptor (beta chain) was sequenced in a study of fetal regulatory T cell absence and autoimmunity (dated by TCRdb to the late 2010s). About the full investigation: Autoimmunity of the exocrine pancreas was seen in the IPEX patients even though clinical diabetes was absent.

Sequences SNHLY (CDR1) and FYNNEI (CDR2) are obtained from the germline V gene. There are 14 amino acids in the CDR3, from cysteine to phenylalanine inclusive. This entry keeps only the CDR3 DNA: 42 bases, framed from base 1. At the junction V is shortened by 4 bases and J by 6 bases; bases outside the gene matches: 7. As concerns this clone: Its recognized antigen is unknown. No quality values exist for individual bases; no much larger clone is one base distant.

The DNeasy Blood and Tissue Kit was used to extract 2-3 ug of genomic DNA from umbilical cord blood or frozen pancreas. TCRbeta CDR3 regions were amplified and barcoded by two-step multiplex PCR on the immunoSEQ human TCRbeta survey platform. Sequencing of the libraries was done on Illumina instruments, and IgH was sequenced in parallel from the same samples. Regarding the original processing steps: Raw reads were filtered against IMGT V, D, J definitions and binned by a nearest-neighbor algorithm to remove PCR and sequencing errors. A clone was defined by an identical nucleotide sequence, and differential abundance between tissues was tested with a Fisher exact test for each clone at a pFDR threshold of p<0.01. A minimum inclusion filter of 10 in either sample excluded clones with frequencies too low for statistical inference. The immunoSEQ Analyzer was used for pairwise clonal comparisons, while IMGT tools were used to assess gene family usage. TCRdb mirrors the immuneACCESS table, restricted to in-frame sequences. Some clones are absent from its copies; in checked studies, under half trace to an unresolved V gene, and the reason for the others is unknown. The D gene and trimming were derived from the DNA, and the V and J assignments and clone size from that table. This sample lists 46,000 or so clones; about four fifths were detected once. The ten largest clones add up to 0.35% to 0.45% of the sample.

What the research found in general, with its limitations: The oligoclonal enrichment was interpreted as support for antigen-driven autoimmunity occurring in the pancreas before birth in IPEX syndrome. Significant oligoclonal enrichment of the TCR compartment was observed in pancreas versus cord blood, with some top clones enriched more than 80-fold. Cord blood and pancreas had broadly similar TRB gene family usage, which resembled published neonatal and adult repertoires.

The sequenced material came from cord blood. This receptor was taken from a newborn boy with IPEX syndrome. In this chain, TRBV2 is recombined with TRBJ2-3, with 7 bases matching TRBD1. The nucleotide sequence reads TGTGCCAGCAGTGGGACCTTCAGGGGGGATACGCAGTATTTT. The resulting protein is CASSGTFRGDTQYF.